The 32 T cell receptor beta chains reported below all come from one sample, sequenced in a study of T cell clonality in common variable immunodeficiency. Sequenced by immunoSEQ multiplex PCR; TCRdb stores in-frame clones only, minus some. The sample presents tens of thousands of clones, none singletons. The study's findings and limits: Reportedly, TCR beta sequences from common variable immunodeficiency showed fewer deletions and N-nucleotide insertions.

For these TCRs, the target antigens are not known. Specimen: peripheral blood mononuclear cells. The receptors derive from a human donor with common variable immunodeficiency.

As regards this clone: The CDR3 end is not reached by the read, which stops 3 residues before it; the germline J gene fills it in. The rearrangement joins TRBV7-8 to TRBJ2-5; 9 bases match TRBD1. The CDR3 runs 16 residues. Germline values: CDR1 SGHVS, CDR2 FQNEAQ. Germline trimming cut 5 bases from V and 4 bases from J; bases unmatched to any gene: 11. The CDR3: CASSHYVTGGLETQYF. The sequenced part of the CDR3 DNA is TGTGCCAGCAGCCATTATGTAACAGGGGGCTTAGAGACC.

This clone was recorded at least ten times. The CDR3 is CASSTGAGGHNEQFF. The covered CDR3 bases are TGCGCCAGCAGCACTGGGGCGGGGGGCCACAATGAG. The chain joins TRBV5-1 to TRBJ2-1; 8 positions agree with TRBD2. The sequence runs out 3 residues before the end of the CDR3; the remainder is reconstructed from the germline J gene. This CDR3 spans 15 amino acids. Per the germline V gene, CDR1 is SGHRS and CDR2 is YFSETQ. Trimming took 4 bases from V and 5 from J; bases not matched to a gene: 8.

This clone was seen a few times. The read gets to within 3 residues of the CDR3 end, and the germline J gene fills in the rest. The chain links TRBV20-1 to TRBJ2-5; 8 bases align to TRBD1. This CDR3 has 12 amino acids. Germline lookup yields CDR1 DFQATT and CDR2 SNEGSKA (reference sequence). V was clipped by 4 bases and J by 5 bases; unmatched bases: 3. CDR3 DNA, as far as it was read: TGCAGTGCTACTCGACAGGGGGAGACC. It codes for CSATRQGET. The entire CDR3 is CSATRQGETQYF.

This clone occurred a few times. With the read ending 3 residues before the CDR3 end, the germline J gene is used to fill in that end. V gene TRBV18 combines with J gene TRBJ1-3, with TRBD1 identical over 10 bases. The CDR3 contains 17 residues. V shed 3 bases, J shed 0 bases, and the junction held 5 bases outside the gene matches. The germline gives CDR1 KGHSH, CDR2 LQKENI. Incomplete CDR3 DNA: TGTGCCAGCTCACCGGGACAGGGGATCAGCTCTGGAAACACC. It is translated as CASSPGQGISSGNT. The entire CDR3 reads CASSPGQGISSGNTIYF. Variable domain in full (rest from reference TRBV18 and TRBJ1-3): NAGVMQNPRHLVRRRGQEARLRCSPMKGHSHVYWYRQLPEEGLKFMVYLQKENIIDESGMPKERFSAEFPKEGPSILRIQQVVRGDSAAYFCASSPGQGISSGNTIYFGEGSWLTVV.

This clone was found many times. Read sequence stops 3 residues before the CDR3 end, and the germline J gene provides the missing end. The V gene is TRBV19, the J gene TRBJ1-1, with a possible D match to TRBD1 (6 bases). The germline V and J ends were trimmed by 3 bases and 4 bases, with 18 bases remaining between them. CDR3 length: 16 amino acids. Germline V CDR1 and CDR2: LNHDA, SQIVND (reference sequence). Partial CDR3 DNA: TGTGCCAGTAGTATTTATGGGGGCGGGTTGGGCACTGAA. This encodes CASSIYGGGLGTE. The full CDR3 protein is CASSIYGGGLGTEAFF. Full variable domain (outside the CDR3, taken from reference TRBV19 and TRBJ1-1): DGGITQSPKYLFRKEGQNVTLSCEQNLNHDAMYWYRQDPGQGLRLIYYSQIVNDFQKGDIAEGYSVSREKKESFPLTVTSAQKNPTAFYLCASSIYGGGLGTEAFFGQGTRLTVV.

A remark on this clone: Read sequence stops 3 residues before the CDR3 end, and the germline J gene provides the missing end. The J gene is TRBJ1-5, the V gene TRBV6-2 or TRBV6-3; the match to TRBD1 covers 8 bases. V lost 6 bases, J lost 5 bases, and 6 bases stayed unmatched. CDR1 is MNHEY and CDR2 is SVGEGT in the germline V gene. There are 14 residues in the CDR3. Incomplete CDR3 DNA: TGTGCCAGCAGGGACAGGGTTAGTGATCAGCCC. As protein: CASRDRVSDQP. The full-length CDR3 reads as CASRDRVSDQPQHF.

This clone appeared a few times. The sequence runs out 3 residues before the end of the CDR3; the remainder is reconstructed from the germline J gene. The V call is TRBV7-9, the J call TRBJ2-1, with D uncertain. Trimming took 5 bases from V and 9 from J, leaving 8 bases between them. The CDR3 is 11 residues long. Germline CDR1 SEHNR, CDR2 FQNEAQ (reference sequence). CDR3 sequence reads: CASSGRGEQFF. The sequenced CDR3 bases are TGTGCCAGCAGCGGGCGAGGTGAG.

The sample holds a few counts of this clone. Germline and junction disagree at one end, which may indicate a read error. The read ends 3 residues before the CDR3 terminus; that terminus is restored from the germline J gene. V is TRBV7-9 and J is TRBJ2-7; unclear D gene. Germline V gene data show CDR1 as SEHNR and CDR2 as FQNEAQ (reference sequence). There are 11 residues in the CDR3. CDR3 DNA (partial): TGTTCCAGCAGCTCCGTCTACGAG. This codes for CSSSSVYE. The entire CDR3 protein reads CSSSSVYEQYF.

This clone was observed a handful of times. Partial CDR3 DNA: TGTGCCAGTAGGGGGGACAGTCTTTATGGC. This translates into CASRGDSLYG. From start to end, the CDR3 is CASRGDSLYGYTF. The genes are TRBV19 and TRBJ1-2; 7 nucleotides agree with TRBD1. With the read ending 3 residues before the CDR3 end, the germline J gene is used to fill in that end. V was clipped by 6 bases and J by 5 bases; unmatched bases: 6. Germline loops: CDR1 LNHDA, CDR2 SQIVND (reference sequence). The CDR3 sequence is 13 residues long. Supplemented by reference TRBV19 and TRBJ1-2, the full variable domain reads DGGITQSPKYLFRKEGQNVTLSCEQNLNHDAMYWYRQDPGQGLRLIYYSQIVNDFQKGDIAEGYSVSREKKESFPLTVTSAQKNPTAFYLCASRGDSLYGYTFGSGTRLTVV.

This clone has a count of ten or more. The CDR3 end falls 3 residues outside the read, so it is completed with the germline J gene. The chain carries TRBV20-1 and TRBJ2-7, with D perhaps TRBD1 (6 bases). With 0 bases removed from V and 6 bases from J, the gap between germline ends came to 9 bases. Germline CDR1 reads DFQATT; CDR2 reads SNEGSKA (reference sequence). The CDR3 is 12 residues long. This CDR3 reads CSARETGREQYF. CDR3 DNA (partial): TGCAGTGCTAGAGAAACAGGGCGCGAG.

This clone was counted ten times or more. The read comes to an end 3 residues before the CDR3 does, leaving the germline J gene to fill in the end. V is TRBV2 and J is TRBJ2-1; the match to TRBD2 covers 9 bases. This CDR3 contains 14 residues. Unmatched junction bases numbered 2, after V lost 8 bases and J lost 0 bases. Germline V gene data show CDR1 as SNHLY and CDR2 as FYNNEI. The part of the CDR3 DNA that was read is TGTGCCAGCGAGACTAGCGGCTCCTACAATGAG. Protein sequence: CASETSGSYNE. The whole CDR3 sequence is CASETSGSYNEQFF.

This clone was counted a few times. With the read ending 3 residues before the CDR3 end, the germline J gene is used to fill in that end. The genes are TRBV29-1 and TRBJ2-7; possible D gene TRBD2, 6 bases. CDR3 size: 14 residues. Trimming removed 0 bases from V and 3 bases from J, with 12 bases in between. Looked up from germline, CDR1 is SQVTM and CDR2 is ANQGSEA. The CDR3 protein is CSVEDHRGSYEQYF. The sequenced part of the CDR3 DNA is TGCAGCGTTGAAGATCACCGGGGGAGCTACGAG.

On this clone itself: Sequencing ends 3 residues short of the CDR3 end; the germline J gene provides the rest. The rearrangement uses TRBV19 and TRBJ2-1; no definite D call. Trimming pared 2 bases from V and 2 bases from J, leaving 10 bases between. Germline assignment: CDR1 LNHDA and CDR2 SQIVND (reference sequence). This CDR3 has 15 residues. This CDR3 is CASSISPVPYNEQFF. The CDR3 bases that were read are TGTGCCAGTAGTATAAGTCCGGTCCCCTACAATGAG.

This clone has a count of ten or more. The read comes to an end 3 residues before the CDR3 does, leaving the germline J gene to fill in the end. The rearrangement joins TRBV6-4 to TRBJ1-6; the D is unclear. Germline V gene data show CDR1 as MRHNA and CDR2 as SNTAGT. Trimming took off 2 bases at V and 11 bases at J, with 10 bases between the two ends. The CDR3 sequence is 13 residues long. Partial CDR3 DNA: TGTGCCAGCAGTGACCAAACTGGTACACCC. Amino acid sequence: CASSDQTGTP. The whole CDR3 is CASSDQTGTPLHF.

This clone was recorded at least ten times. CDR3 amino acids: CASRVDRGLYEQYF. The sequenced CDR3 bases are TGTGCCAGCAGGGTGGACAGGGGGCTATACGAG. V and J are TRBV2 and TRBJ2-7; 11 bases align to TRBD1. The CDR3 is cut off 3 residues early in the read; its end comes from the germline J gene. The CDR3 totals 14 residues. CDR1 and CDR2 from the germline V gene are SNHLY and FYNNEI. With V trimmed by 6 bases and J by 4 bases, 5 bases remained unmatched.

Note on this clone: The CDR3 end falls 3 residues outside the read, so it is completed with the germline J gene. The chain recombines TRBV19 with TRBJ1-2, with D possibly being TRBD1 (5 bases). Trimming cost V 0 bases and J 6 bases, with 11 bases left between them. The CDR3 covers 14 residues. CDR1 LNHDA and CDR2 SQIVND come from the germline V gene (reference sequence). CDR3 bases read: TGTGCCAGTAGTATAGATTCAGGGAACCATGGC. Translating gives CASSIDSGNHG. In full, the CDR3 is CASSIDSGNHGYTF.

A remark on this clone: Read sequence stops 3 residues before the CDR3 end, and the germline J gene provides the missing end. J is TRBJ2-7 and V is TRBV2; D unclear. This CDR3 has 13 residues. V dropped 1 base and J dropped 4 bases, with 8 bases sitting between them. Germline V gene lookup returns CDR1 SNHLY and CDR2 FYNNEI. This CDR3 is CASSEGWRYEQYF. CDR3 DNA (partial): TGTGCCAGCAGTGAAGGTTGGCGGTACGAG.

In this sample, this clone turned up a few times. The read ends 3 residues shy of where the CDR3 ends; the end is completed using the germline J gene. The rearrangement links TRBV14 to TRBJ2-7; tentative D call: TRBD2 (5 bases). The CDR3 extends over 15 amino acids. The V and J ends lost 4 bases and 3 bases respectively, with 16 bases between them. Germline lookup yields CDR1 SGHDN and CDR2 FVKESK. The CDR3 bases that were read are TGTGCCAGCAGCCCCCTTGACCGGGGTGTCTACGAG. Protein sequence: CASSPLDRGVYE. The entire CDR3 reads CASSPLDRGVYEQYF.

The covered CDR3 bases are TGTGCCAGCAGCTTGGAGAGGCAGGCAAATTCACCC. Residues: CASSLERQANSP. The full-length CDR3 reads as CASSLERQANSPLHF. The chain links TRBV7-2 to TRBJ1-6; D not resolved. The CDR3 extends 3 residues past the end of the read, so its final part is completed from the germline J gene. In germline, CDR1 is SGHTA, CDR2 FQGNSA. The CDR3 consists of 15 residues. V was pared by 3 bases and J by 7 bases, with 13 bases between. Filled out from reference TRBV7-2 and TRBJ1-6, the complete variable domain reads GAGVSQSPSNKVTEKGKDVELRCDPISGHTALYWYRQSLGQGLEFLIYFQGNSAPDKSGLPSDRFSAERTGGSVSTLTIQRTQQEDSAVYLCASSLERQANSPLHFGNGTRLTVT.

This clone was recorded many times. The CDR3 end is not reached by the read, which stops 3 residues before it; the germline J gene fills it in. V is TRBV29-1 and J is TRBJ2-7; 9 nucleotides line up with TRBD1. This CDR3 has 15 amino acids. V was pared by 5 bases and J by 3 bases, with 11 bases of the junction left unmatched. Per the germline V gene, CDR1 is SQVTM and CDR2 is ANQGSEA. Partial CDR3 DNA: TGCAGCGTTCTAGATGTTGGGACAGGGTTCTACGAG. It translates to CSVLDVGTGFYE. The complete CDR3 reads CSVLDVGTGFYEQYF.

On this clone itself: Read sequence stops 3 residues before the CDR3 end, and the germline J gene provides the missing end. The V call is TRBV7-8, the J call TRBJ2-1; 11 nucleotides agree with TRBD2. The junction had 8 bases not matched to a gene; V was cut back by 5 bases and J by 8 bases. The germline V gene encodes CDR1 SGHVS and CDR2 FQNEAQ. The CDR3 length is 15 residues. CDR3: CASSSSGGAFYEQFF. Partial CDR3 DNA: TGTGCCAGCAGCAGTAGCGGGGGGGCATTCTATGAG.

This clone was found a few times. Read sequence stops 3 residues before the CDR3 end, and the germline J gene provides the missing end. V and J are TRBV19 and TRBJ2-7, with a weak D call TRBD1 (6 bases). V shed 6 bases and J shed 2 bases, with 17 bases lying between them. Germline loops: CDR1 LNHDA, CDR2 SQIVND (reference sequence). The CDR3 has 15 residues. The sequenced CDR3 bases are TGTGCCAGTAGCCTAAACCAGGGGATTACCTACGAG. Translated, it gives CASSLNQGITYE. The full-length CDR3 reads as CASSLNQGITYEQYF.

This clone came up many times. The read ends 3 residues shy of where the CDR3 ends; the end is completed using the germline J gene. This chain joins TRBV30 and TRBJ1-6, with TRBD1 as a possible D gene (6 bases). This CDR3 comprises 15 residues. Germline values: CDR1 GTSNPN, CDR2 SVGIG (reference sequence). V dropped 2 bases and J dropped 4 bases, with 12 bases sitting between them. Here the CDR3 reads CAWSISTGYNSPLHF. The CDR3 DNA, read in part, is TGTGCCTGGAGTATCTCGACAGGTTATAATTCACCC.

This clone has just a few counts. The read terminates 3 residues before the CDR3 end, so the remaining end is supplied by the germline J gene. J is TRBJ2-7 and V is TRBV23-1, with 8 bases lining up with TRBD1. TRBV23-1 carries the ORF label, with uncertain function. The J segment lost 1 base and the V segment lost 6 bases, leaving 11 bases of the junction unmatched. This CDR3 is 16 amino acids long. CDR3 region: CASSPEPGTGSYEQYF. CDR3 bases read: TGCGCCAGCAGCCCCGAACCCGGGACAGGATCCTACGAG.

There are many counts of this clone. The DNA ends 3 residues before the CDR3 does, and the rest of the CDR3 is filled in from the germline J gene. The chain uses TRBV7-8 and TRBJ2-4, with 9 bases identical to TRBD1. CDR3 length equals 14 residues. Trimming cost V 3 bases and J 6 bases; bases outside gene matches: 3. CDR1 is SGHVS and CDR2 is FQNEAQ in the germline V gene. The CDR3 DNA, read in part, is TGTGCCAGCAGCTTGGGGACAGGGAGAAACATT. Its protein product is CASSLGTGRNI. The full CDR3 protein reads CASSLGTGRNIQYF.

As concerns this clone: The CDR3 end falls 3 residues outside the read, so it is completed with the germline J gene. The chain recombines TRBV18 with TRBJ2-5; TRBD2 agrees at 9 bases. Germline CDR1 and CDR2: KGHSH and LQKENI. This CDR3 comprises 16 residues. J was trimmed by 4 bases and V by 3 bases; bases with no gene match: 9. The DNA read from the CDR3 is TGTGCCAGCTCACCCAATCAGCGGGGGGTAGCAGAGACC. Protein product: CASSPNQRGVAET. The CDR3 as a whole reads CASSPNQRGVAETQYF.

This clone occurred many times. CDR3 in amino acids: CSVGGPDRGLSYEQYF. The covered CDR3 bases are TGCAGCGTTGGGGGACCGGACAGGGGCCTCTCCTACGAG. V gene TRBV29-1 combines with J gene TRBJ2-7; 9 nucleotides match TRBD1. The read halts 3 residues ahead of the CDR3 end, with the missing end drawn from the germline J gene. After removal of 4 bases from V and 0 bases from J, the junction contained 10 bases not matched to a gene. This CDR3 has 16 amino acids. From germline, CDR1 is SQVTM and CDR2 ANQGSEA.

In its sample, this clone was seen many times. The read is 3 residues too short to cover the CDR3 end, so that end is filled in from the germline J gene. This chain uses TRBV3-1 (or the pseudogene TRBV3-2) with TRBJ1-2; D is unresolved. Germline values: CDR1 LGHDT, CDR2 YNNKEL (reference sequence). V was trimmed by 0 bases and J by 3 bases, leaving 23 bases between them. The CDR3 covers 19 residues. The CDR3 region is CASSQDLLVSLGGDYGYTF. The sequenced part of the CDR3 DNA is TGTGCCAGCAGCCAAGATCTTTTAGTGTCCCTAGGCGGGGACTATGGC.

With regard to this clone: A single base separates this from a much larger clone, so it may be a read error. The read halts 3 residues ahead of the CDR3 end, with the missing end drawn from the germline J gene. The V call is TRBV30, the J call TRBJ1-1; TRBD1 is a possible D gene (6 bases). The germline V gene has CDR1 GTSNPN and CDR2 SVGIG (reference sequence). This CDR3 spans 14 amino acids. The covered CDR3 bases are TGTGCCTGGGGGCAGGGGACTACTCAAAAGGAA. The encoded protein is CAWGQGTTQKE. The CDR3, in full, reads CAWGQGTTQKEAFF.

This clone came up many times. Sequencing ends 3 residues short of the CDR3 end; the germline J gene provides the rest. The genes are TRBV30 and TRBJ1-5; TRBD1 might be the D (5 bases). Trimming stripped 0 bases from V and 5 bases from J, with 8 bases between. Germline CDR1 GTSNPN, CDR2 SVGIG (reference sequence). This CDR3 is built from 13 residues. CDR3 loop: CAWSVTGDQPQHF. The DNA read from the CDR3 is TGTGCCTGGAGTGTAACGGGGGATCAGCCC. Looking up the rest from reference TRBV30 and TRBJ1-5 gives the full variable domain: SQTIHQWPATLVQPVGSPLSLECTVEGTSNPNLYWYRQAAGRGLQLLFYSVGIGQISSEVPQNLSASRPQDRQFILSSKKLLLSDSGFYLCAWSVTGDQPQHFGDGTRLSIL.

There are a few counts of this clone. The DNA ends 3 residues before the CDR3 does, and the rest of the CDR3 is filled in from the germline J gene. The V gene is TRBV7-6, the J gene TRBJ2-7; TRBD2 aligns across 8 bases. The ends lost 8 bases at V and 6 bases at J; junction bases unmatched: 9. CDR1 and CDR2 from the germline V gene are SGHVS and FNYEAQ. The CDR3 contains 13 residues. The CDR3 sequence: CASGPGLGGEQYF. The part of the CDR3 DNA that was read is TGTGCCAGCGGACCGGGACTAGGAGGCGAG.

Turning to this clone: The CDR3 is cut off 3 residues early in the read; its end comes from the germline J gene. This rearrangement joins TRBV5-1 to TRBJ1-4; TRBD1 is a possible D gene (6 bases). The CDR3 extends over 14 amino acids. V was cut by 8 bases and J by 7 bases, with 18 bases left in between. CDR1 is SGHRS and CDR2 is YFSETQ in the germline V gene. Incomplete CDR3 DNA: TGCGCCAGTAAAGACCAGGGGCTCGGTGAAAAA. As protein: CASKDQGLGEK. The entire CDR3 protein is CASKDQGLGEKLFF.